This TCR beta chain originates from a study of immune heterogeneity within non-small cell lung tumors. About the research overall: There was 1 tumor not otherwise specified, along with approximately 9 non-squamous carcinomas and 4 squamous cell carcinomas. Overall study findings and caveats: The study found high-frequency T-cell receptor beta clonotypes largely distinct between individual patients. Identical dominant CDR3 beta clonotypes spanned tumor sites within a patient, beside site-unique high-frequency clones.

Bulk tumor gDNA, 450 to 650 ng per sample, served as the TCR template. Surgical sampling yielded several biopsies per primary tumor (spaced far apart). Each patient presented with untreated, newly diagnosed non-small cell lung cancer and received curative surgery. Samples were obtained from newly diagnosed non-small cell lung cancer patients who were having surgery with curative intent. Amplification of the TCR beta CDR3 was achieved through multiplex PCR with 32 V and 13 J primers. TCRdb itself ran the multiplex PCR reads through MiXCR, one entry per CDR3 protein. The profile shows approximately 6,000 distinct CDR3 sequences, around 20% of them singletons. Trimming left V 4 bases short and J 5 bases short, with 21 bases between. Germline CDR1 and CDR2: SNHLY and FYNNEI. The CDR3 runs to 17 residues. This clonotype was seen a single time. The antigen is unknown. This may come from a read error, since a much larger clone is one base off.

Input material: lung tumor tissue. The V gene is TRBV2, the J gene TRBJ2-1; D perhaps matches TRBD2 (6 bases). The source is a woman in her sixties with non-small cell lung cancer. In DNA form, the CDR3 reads TGTGCCAGCAGTGCCCGGCGGGGCCCACCTCGGAACAATGAGCAGTTCTTC. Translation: CASSARRGPPRNNEQFF.